A single sample gave rise to the 28 T cell receptor beta chains below, sequenced in a study of beta chain features in type 1 diabetes. These receptors lack a known antigen. The study reverse transcribed the entire isolated RNA, so it sequenced expressed TCRB transcripts. Sequencing was performed with immunoSEQ multiplex PCR; in TCRdb, only in-frame clones are kept and a portion is missing. The sample gives about 250,000 clones, under 13% of which show up once; about 0.018% is in the top ten. Study conclusions and caveats: Among patients with Type 1 diabetes, TCRB CDR3s were moderately but significantly shorter in every one of the four CD4+ subsets.

The sequenced material came from naive CD4+ T cells from blood. The source is a man younger than 40 with type 1 diabetes.

The chain employs TRBV30 and TRBJ1-5; no clear D. Germline values: CDR1 GTSNPN, CDR2 SVGIG (reference sequence). The CDR3 has 13 amino acids. The V end lost 5 bases, the J end lost 3 bases, and 11 bases lay between the germline ends. Written as DNA, the CDR3 is TGTGCCTGGTCGCAGTTTGACAATCAGCCCCAGCATTTT. It encodes CAWSQFDNQPQHF.

This clone turned up a few times. The CDR3 nucleotides are TGTGCCAGCCAAACAGGGGGCTGGGAGACCCAGTACTTC. It yields the protein CASQTGGWETQYF. The J gene is TRBJ2-5, the V gene TRBV5-6, with 9 bases matching TRBD1. The CDR3 totals 13 residues. Germline loops: CDR1 SGHDT, CDR2 YYEEEE. The J segment lost 5 bases and the V segment lost 7 bases, leaving 6 bases of the junction unmatched.

In this sample, this clone turned up a few times. CDR3 sequence: CASSASPTGGDTEAFF. DNA of the CDR3: TGTGCCAGCAGCGCGTCTCCGACAGGGGGGGACACTGAAGCTTTCTTT. The J gene is TRBJ1-1, the V gene TRBV7-9; 9 bases are shared with TRBD1. The germline V gene has CDR1 SEHNR and CDR2 FQNEAQ (reference sequence). The CDR3 is 16 amino acids. With 5 bases clipped from V and 3 bases from J, the junction kept 10 bases outside the gene matches.

The V and J genes are TRBV5-4 and TRBJ2-7, with a possible D match to TRBD1 (5 bases). This CDR3 has 13 residues. Germline CDR1 SGHNT, CDR2 YYREEE (reference sequence). Between the trimmed V and J ends, which lost 4 bases and 4 bases, there was a span of 12 bases. The CDR3 DNA reads as TGTGCCAGCAGCCGCCAGGGTTTGTACGAGCAGTACTTC. It yields the protein CASSRQGLYEQYF. The full variable domain, rest sourced from reference TRBV5-4 and TRBJ2-7, is ETGVTQSPTHLIKTRGQQVTLRCSSQSGHNTVSWYQQALGQGPQFIFQYYREEENGRGNFPPRFSGLQFPNYSSELNVNALELDDSALYLCASSRQGLYEQYFGPGTRLTVT.

This clone occurred a few times. This chain links TRBV1 with TRBJ1-4; TRBD1 reflects the table's D call only, with no check against the DNA. TRBV1 constitutes a pseudogene. The CDR3 is made up of 16 amino acids. The CDR3 DNA sequence: TGCACCAGCAGCCCCCCCCGACACCGTCCTAATGAAAAACTGTTTTTT. Its protein is CTSSPPRHRPNEKLFF.

The chain has TRBV7-2 and TRBJ2-7, with 7 bases that match TRBD2. Germline CDR1 and CDR2: SGHTA and FQGNSA. Trimming removed 1 base from V and 0 bases from J; junction bases left unmatched: 6. The CDR3 runs to 16 residues. CDR3 amino acids: CASSLGVGGSSYEQYF. The DNA of the CDR3 is TGTGCCAGCAGCTTAGGTGTGGGGGGGAGCTCCTACGAGCAGTACTTC.

The table lists this clone with a few counts. The genes are TRBV5-8 and TRBJ1-6; 8 nucleotides align to TRBD1. The CDR3 contains 16 residues. The V gene's germline CDR1 is SGHTS and CDR2 YDEGEE. Trimming took 4 bases from V and 2 from J; bases not matched to a gene: 5. CDR3 sequence: CASSRTGLAYNSPLHF. The CDR3 coding sequence is TGTGCCAGCAGCCGGACAGGGCTCGCCTATAATTCACCCCTCCACTTT. The full variable domain, its missing parts supplied by reference TRBV5-8 and TRBJ1-6, is EAGVTQSPTHLIKTRGQQATLRCSPISGHTSVYWYQQALGLGLQFLLWYDEGEERNRGNFPPRFSGRQFPNYSSELNVNALELEDSALYLCASSRTGLAYNSPLHFGNGTRLTVT.

The gene calls are TRBV14 and TRBJ1-2; 8 nucleotides line up with TRBD1. With 4 bases clipped from V and 4 bases from J, the junction kept 11 bases outside the gene matches. Germline CDR1 and CDR2: SGHDN and FVKESK. This CDR3 has 16 amino acids. The CDR3 loop is CASSPIPGGEGYGYTF. In DNA, the CDR3 is TGTGCCAGCAGCCCGATTCCAGGGGGCGAGGGCTATGGCTACACCTTC.

The chain combines TRBV7-6 with TRBJ2-2; D is undetermined. CDR1 and CDR2 from the germline V gene are SGHVS and FNYEAQ. CDR3 size: 15 residues. V gave up 3 bases and J gave up 2 bases, with 10 bases separating them. CDR3 sequence: CASSLTQANTGELFF. The CDR3 DNA sequence: TGTGCCAGCAGCTTGACGCAGGCCAACACCGGGGAGCTGTTTTTT.

This clone was recorded only once. The chain is built from TRBV4-1 and TRBJ2-1, with 9 bases aligning to TRBD1. The CDR3 has 15 residues. Germline V gives CDR1 MGHRA, CDR2 YSYEKL. With V trimmed by 3 bases and J by 10 bases, 10 bases remained unmatched. The DNA of the CDR3 is TGCGCCAGCAGCCACCCCGGGACAGGGATAGGGGAGCAGTTCTTC. This sequence encodes CASSHPGTGIGEQFF.

This clone has only a few counts. This chain uses TRBV18 with TRBJ2-1; 8 bases map to TRBD2. The trim removed 3 bases at V and 6 bases at J, leaving 7 bases unmatched. This CDR3 comprises 15 residues. Germline V gene data show CDR1 as KGHSH and CDR2 as LQKENI. DNA of the CDR3: TGTGCCAGCTCACCCGGGGGGGCCTCAGGCAATGAGCAGTTCTTC. Translation: CASSPGGASGNEQFF.

The chain employs TRBV4-1 and TRBJ2-1; 10 nucleotides match TRBD2. The CDR3 covers 15 residues. Per germline, CDR1 MGHRA and CDR2 YSYEKL. V dropped 3 bases and J dropped 3; count of bases not matched to a gene: 2. The DNA of the CDR3 is TGCGCCAGCAGCCATGCTAGCGGGGGCTACAATGAGCAGTTCTTC. Residues: CASSHASGGYNEQFF.

This clone was seen more than once but under ten times. The chain has TRBV30 and TRBJ1-1; a weak D match, TRBD1 (5 bases). Germline CDR1 reads GTSNPN; CDR2 reads SVGIG (reference sequence). This CDR3 has 13 amino acids. V shed 6 bases and J shed 1 base, with 12 bases lying between them. The DNA of the CDR3 is TGTGCCTGCGACAGATCGAAGAACACTGAAGCTTTCTTT. Translation gives CACDRSKNTEAFF.

This clone was counted between two and nine times. One end of the junction fails to match germline, which may point to a read error. The CDR3 DNA follows: TGCGCCAGCAGCCAAGATTTCGAGGACAGGGTGGTGCACTTC. It encodes CASSQDFEDRVVHF. The rearrangement uses TRBV4-3 and TRBJ2-4; 8 bases match TRBD1. CDR3 length: 14 residues. Germline V CDR1 and CDR2: LGHNA, YSLEER.

This clone appeared a few times. The V gene is TRBV4-2, the J gene TRBJ2-5; D remains ambiguous. Germline V gives CDR1 LGHNA, CDR2 YNFKEQ. Trimming took 0 bases from V and 3 from J, leaving 8 bases between them. CDR3 length equals 14 residues. The DNA of the CDR3 is TGTGCCAGCAGCCAAGATCCCAGAAAAGAGACCCAGTACTTC. This translates into CASSQDPRKETQYF.

This clone came up a few times. The gene calls are TRBV7-6 and TRBJ2-3; 8 bases match TRBD1. Trimming at V came to 6 bases and at J to 6 bases, leaving 11 bases not matched to a gene. This CDR3 has 15 residues. The germline CDR1 and CDR2 sequences are SGHVS and FNYEAQ. CDR3 amino acids: CASSSGQGRRDTQYF. In nucleotides, the CDR3 is TGTGCCAGCAGTTCCGGACAGGGCCGTCGGGATACGCAGTATTTT.

This clone was found a few times. The V gene is TRBV11-2, the J gene TRBJ2-7; possibly TRBD1 for D (6 bases). The CDR3 has 15 residues. From germline, CDR1 is SGHAT and CDR2 FQNNGV. Trimming stripped 4 bases from V and 3 bases from J, with 16 bases between. The CDR3 region has the DNA TGTGCCAGCAGCTCCCGACAGGAAAAAGGCTACGAGCAGTACTTC. This sequence encodes CASSSRQEKGYEQYF.

This clone was observed a handful of times. The chain recombines TRBV29-1 with TRBJ1-1; D is uncertain. The CDR3 runs 8 residues. The V end was cut by 2 bases, the J end by 12 bases, with 4 bases between. Per germline, CDR1 SQVTM and CDR2 ANQGSEA. The CDR3 reads CSVESSFF. The CDR3 DNA is TGCAGCGTTGAATCCTCTTTCTTT.

The genes are TRBV5-6 and TRBJ2-7, with D possibly TRBD1 on 6 matching bases. The CDR3 length is 13 residues. V was shortened by 0 bases and J by 3 bases, with 7 bases between the two germline ends. CDR1 and CDR2 from the germline V gene are SGHDT and YYEEEE. The CDR3 DNA is TGTGCCAGCAGCTTGGAGGACAGCTACGAGCAGTACTTC. It encodes CASSLEDSYEQYF.

This clone occurred a few times. The chain combines TRBV7-9 with TRBJ1-4; the D gene is possibly TRBD1 (5 bases). Germline V gene lookup returns CDR1 SEHNR and CDR2 FQNEAQ (reference sequence). The CDR3 covers 14 residues. The V end was cut by 2 bases, the J end by 8 bases, with 12 bases between. CDR3 bases: TGTGCCAGCAGCTTAATCGGCGGGGGGGAAAAACTGTTTTTT. Amino acids: CASSLIGGGEKLFF.

The gene calls are TRBV5-1 and TRBJ2-1; TRBD2 matches at 7 bases. Germline CDR1 and CDR2: SGHRS and YFSETQ. Losses at the gene ends were 5 bases for V and 5 bases for J; bases not matched to a gene: 1. The CDR3 loop spans 12 amino acids. The CDR3: CASRAGDNEQFF. The CDR3 DNA reads TGCGCCAGCAGGGCGGGGGACAATGAGCAGTTCTTC.

This clone was counted a few times. The chain has TRBV7-2 and TRBJ2-3; 9 nucleotides align to TRBD1. J lost 4 bases, V lost 5 bases, and 7 bases had no gene match. Germline assignment: CDR1 SGHTA and CDR2 FQGNSA. This CDR3 spans 15 amino acids. This CDR3 reads CASSPTGGLADTQYF. The CDR3 DNA reads as TGTGCCAGCAGCCCTACAGGGGGCTTGGCAGATACGCAGTATTTT. The full variable domain, rest sourced from reference TRBV7-2 and TRBJ2-3, is GAGVSQSPSNKVTEKGKDVELRCDPISGHTALYWYRQSLGQGLEFLIYFQGNSAPDKSGLPSDRFSAERTGGSVSTLTIQRTQQEDSAVYLCASSPTGGLADTQYFGPGTRLTVL.

The chain links TRBV27 to TRBJ1-2; TRBD1 matches at 7 bases. With V trimmed by 6 bases and J by 4 bases, 11 bases remained unmatched. Per germline, CDR1 MNHEY and CDR2 SMNVEV (reference sequence). CDR3 length: 15 residues. CDR3 amino acids: CASSPGGPAGYGYTF. CDR3 coding DNA: TGTGCCAGCAGCCCAGGGGGACCCGCGGGCTATGGCTACACCTTC.

This clone was seen a handful of times. The gene calls are TRBV6-1 and TRBJ2-7; D may be TRBD2 (5 bases). CDR1 MNHNS and CDR2 SASEGT come from the germline V gene. Trimming took 7 bases from V and 6 from J, leaving 16 bases between them. The CDR3 is made up of 13 amino acids. The CDR3 bases are TGTGCCAGCACCGCCGGGCCCGAGGGCGAGCAGTACTTC. Translated: CASTAGPEGEQYF.

The chain employs TRBV10-3 and TRBJ1-2; D unclear. The length of the CDR3 is 12 residues. Germline values: CDR1 ENHRY, CDR2 SYGVKD. Between the trimmed V and J ends, which lost 0 bases and 5 bases, there was a span of 4 bases. CDR3 region: CAISESPYGYTF. CDR3 bases: TGTGCCATCAGTGAGTCCCCTTATGGCTACACCTTC.

This chain connects TRBV2 to TRBJ2-1; tentatively, D is TRBD1 (6 bases). Deletions cut 0 bases from V and 7 bases from J, with 10 bases between. This CDR3 is built from 14 residues. The germline V gene encodes CDR1 SNHLY and CDR2 FYNNEI. The CDR3 here is CASSEAGARNEQFF. The CDR3, as DNA: TGTGCCAGCAGTGAAGCGGGGGCAAGGAATGAGCAGTTCTTC.

The V call is TRBV11-2, the J call TRBJ2-6; 11 nucleotides line up with TRBD1. The germline V gene has CDR1 SGHAT and CDR2 FQNNGV. V was clipped by 3 bases and J by 16 bases; unmatched bases: 5. The CDR3 has 13 amino acids. The CDR3: CASSFGTGGVLTF. CDR3 sequence (DNA): TGTGCCAGCAGCTTCGGGACAGGGGGGGTACTGACTTTC.

This clone came up a few times. The chain recombines TRBV5-1 with TRBJ2-3; 8 bases are shared with TRBD2. The CDR3 length is 15 residues. The V gene end was trimmed by 3 bases and the J gene end by 4 bases; junction bases not matched to a gene: 7. Germline V gene data show CDR1 as SGHRS and CDR2 as YFSETQ. CDR3 bases: TGCGCCAGCAGCTCACTTAGCGGGGCGGCAGATACGCAGTATTTT. Encoded protein: CASSSLSGAADTQYF.